The T cell receptor (beta chain) described here comes from a study of shared clonotypes between healthy human individuals (dated by TCRdb to the early 2020s). As for the study more broadly: Two women and a few men aged 18 to 49 years were included in the cohort. For each donor, CD4 naive and CD4 memory were each run on three plates, CD8 naive on two plates, and CD8 memory on one plate. To estimate repertoire size and how much clonotype sharing occurs between individuals, the study deeply sequenced the blood TCR repertoires of several healthy adults. Different laboratories and diverse techniques were used to prepare libraries and sequence TCR repertoires, to increase sequencing depth and limit assay-specific biases. Each donor's leukapheresis produced roughly between about 0.9 and 9.5 billion PBMCs. Here is what the overall study found, with its caveats: Sampling was restricted to blood, and TCR repertoires in tissues likely differ from the TCR repertoires found in blood. Across a handful of donors, approximately 4.9% of naive CD4, approximately 3.5% of naive CD8, approximately 2.5% of memory CD4, and about 0.4% of memory CD8 clonotypes were shared. Even with the large sequencing depth, rarefaction of the sorted-subset datasets indicated that sequencing was incomplete. Clonotypes shared by all four sorted-subset donors showed higher generation probabilities than non-shared clonotypes. Larger estimated clonotype richness was generally found for naive subsets than for memory subsets. The genetic and exposure-history diversity represented was limited by the small number of donors. Pairwise subsampling indicated that sequencing depth was expected to affect the degree of clonotype sharing among donors.

Unmatched junction bases come to 9, with V trimmed by 6 bases and J by 16 bases. The CDR3, from cysteine to phenylalanine, totals 10 residues. The sequence is cut down to CDR3 DNA, 30 bases in frame from base 1. CDR1 and CDR2 are drawn from the germline V gene: SQVTM, ANQGSEA. As concerns this clone: Its antigen remains undetermined. No much larger clone is present one base from it, and per-base qualities are unavailable.

TCR CDR3 regions were amplified from genomic DNA by multiplex PCR using the deep immunoSEQ assay. Extracted genomic DNA from each cell subset was spread evenly across all wells of several immunoSEQ 96-well plates, with each plate serving as a replicate. Each replicate PCR for sorted subsets received around 200 ng genomic DNA, equal to tens of thousands of T cell genomes. The purified libraries were quantified using a Qubit 3.0 fluorometer, sized with a Bioanalyzer 2100, and then quantified again using the KAPA Library Quantification kit. Every immunoSEQ 96-well plate was sequenced on a separate single-read 150-cycle Illumina NextSeq 550 flow cell. In the authors' own workflow: Because only junctional sequences without quality scores were contained in the immunoSEQ output, filtering matching that applied to full-length reads could not be performed. To assign V/J genes and CDR3, sequences were annotated using PyIR, a Python wrapper for IgBLAST v1.9, with IMGT germline references. Reads with weak V/J assignments (E-value above 1e-6), missing CDR3, stop codons, out-of-frame junctions, or ambiguous translated residues were removed. V3J clonotypes were defined by identical inferred V gene, J gene, and CDR3 amino acid sequence. To compute the percentage overlap between repertoires, the number of shared unique clonotypes was divided by the size of the smaller repertoire. RTK rarefaction, the Chao1 estimator, and Recon v2.1 estimates of unobserved clonotypes were used to assess repertoire richness. For all TCRbeta clonotypes obtained by the gDNA method from a handful of donors, generation probabilities were computed with OLGA. TCRdb took over this immuneACCESS table, retaining in-frame rearrangements with V and J assigned. Such tables are incomplete; in checked studies, under half of the missing clones stem from an unresolved V gene, and the remainder is unexplained. That table gives V, J and clone size, and the DNA gave D and trimming. The sample table shows more than 2 million clones, and under 97% are seen once. Over 0.1% of the sample comes from the top ten.

Healthy HIV-negative adults with no recently reported acute infections or vaccinations were included as donors. Every donor was a Caucasian adult residing in Nashville, Tennessee, USA. CD4+ T cells were enriched by magnetic negative selection, after which naive cells were positively selected on CD45RA and the negative fraction was taken as the memory subset. Blood was collected by leukapheresis, and PBMCs were isolated by Ficoll-Histopaque density gradient centrifugation and then cryopreserved in liquid nitrogen vapor phase. Analytical flow cytometry was used to check the purity and quantity of every magnetically sorted T cell population. Each sorted fraction had its genomic DNA isolated and then quantified by UV absorbance on a Nanodrop 2000c.

The chain uses TRBV29-1 and TRBJ2-1, with 7 middle bases fitting TRBD2. The clonotype was recovered from a man between 18 and 29 years old in good health. The specimen was naive CD4+ T cells sorted from blood. The cell subset or site label for this specimen denotes: CD45RA+ positively selected. The CDR3 protein: CSVHTSDHFF. At the DNA level, the sequence is TGCAGCGTCCACACTAGCGATCACTTCTTC.